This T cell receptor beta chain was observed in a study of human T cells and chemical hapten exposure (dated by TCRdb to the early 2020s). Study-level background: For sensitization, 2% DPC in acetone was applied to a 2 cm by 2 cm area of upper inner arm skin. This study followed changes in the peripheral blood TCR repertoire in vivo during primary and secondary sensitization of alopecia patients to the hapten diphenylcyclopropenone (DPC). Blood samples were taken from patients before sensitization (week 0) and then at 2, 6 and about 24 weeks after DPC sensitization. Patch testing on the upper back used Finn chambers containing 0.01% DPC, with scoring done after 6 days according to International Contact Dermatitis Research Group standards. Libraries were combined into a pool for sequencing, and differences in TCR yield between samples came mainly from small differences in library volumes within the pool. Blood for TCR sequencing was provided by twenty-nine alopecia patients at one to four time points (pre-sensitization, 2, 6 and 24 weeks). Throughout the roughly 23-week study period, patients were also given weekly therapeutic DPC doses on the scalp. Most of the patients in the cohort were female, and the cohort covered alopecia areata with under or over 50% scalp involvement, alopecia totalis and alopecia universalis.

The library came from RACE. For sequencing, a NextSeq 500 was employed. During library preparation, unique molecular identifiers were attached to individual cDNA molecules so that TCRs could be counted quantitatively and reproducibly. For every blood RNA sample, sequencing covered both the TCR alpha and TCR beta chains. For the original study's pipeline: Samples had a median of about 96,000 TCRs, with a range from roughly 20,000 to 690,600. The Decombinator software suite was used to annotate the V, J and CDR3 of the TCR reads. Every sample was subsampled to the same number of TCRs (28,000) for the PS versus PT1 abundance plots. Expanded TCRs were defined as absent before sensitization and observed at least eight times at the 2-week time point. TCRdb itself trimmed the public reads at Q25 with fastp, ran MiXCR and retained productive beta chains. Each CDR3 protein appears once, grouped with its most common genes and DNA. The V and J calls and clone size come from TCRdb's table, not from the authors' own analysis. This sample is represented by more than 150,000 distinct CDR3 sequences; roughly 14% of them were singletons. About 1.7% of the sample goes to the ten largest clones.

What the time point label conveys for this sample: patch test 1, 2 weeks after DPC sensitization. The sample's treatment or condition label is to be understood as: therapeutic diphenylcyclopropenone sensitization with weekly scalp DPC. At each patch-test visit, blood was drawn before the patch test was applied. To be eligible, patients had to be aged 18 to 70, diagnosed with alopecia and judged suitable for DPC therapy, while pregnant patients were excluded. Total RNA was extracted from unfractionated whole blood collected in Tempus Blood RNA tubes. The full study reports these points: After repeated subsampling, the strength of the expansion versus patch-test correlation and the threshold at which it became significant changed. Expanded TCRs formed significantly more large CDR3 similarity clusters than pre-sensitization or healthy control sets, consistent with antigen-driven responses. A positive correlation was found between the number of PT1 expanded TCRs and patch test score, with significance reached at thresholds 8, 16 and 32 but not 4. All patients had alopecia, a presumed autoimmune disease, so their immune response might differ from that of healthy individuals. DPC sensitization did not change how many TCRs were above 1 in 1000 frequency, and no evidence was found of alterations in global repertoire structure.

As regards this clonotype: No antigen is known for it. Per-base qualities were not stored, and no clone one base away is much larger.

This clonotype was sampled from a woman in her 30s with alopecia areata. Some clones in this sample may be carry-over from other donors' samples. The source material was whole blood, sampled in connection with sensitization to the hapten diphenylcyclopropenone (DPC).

CDR3 loop: CASQWGDYSGNTIYF. In nucleotides, the sequence is TGTGCCAGCCAGTGGGGGGACTACTCTGGAAACACCATATATTTT. The sequence links TRBV11-2 to TRBJ1-3, and TRBD1 may be the D gene, going by 5 matching bases. V is reduced by 8 bases and J by 0 bases, leaving a spacing of 14 bases between them. The CDR3 numbers 15 residues from cysteine through phenylalanine. Only the CDR3 DNA is retained, 45 bases long and in frame from the first base. The germline V gene specifies SGHAT as CDR1 and FQNNGV as CDR2.